This T cell receptor beta chain was captured in a study of a mutant IDH1 vaccine in newly diagnosed glioma. The study's findings and limits: Pseudoprogression appeared unlinked to shifts in leading peripheral T cell clonotypes.

Time point in this sample: week 47, end of study. A single vaccine dose contained 300 ug of mutant IDH1 20-mer peptide, and topical imiquimod was used with it. Here immunoSEQ multiplex PCR was the method, and the copy in TCRdb shows in-frame clones only, minus some. The table records approximately 50,000 clones, 76% of them present only once. The CDR3 is 15 residues long. The germline gives CDR1 SGDLS, CDR2 YYNGEE. The V segment lost 3 bases and the J segment 8 bases; nucleotides outside the gene matches: 3. This clone is judged medium-sized. Its antigen is not known. The material was PBMCs, obtained from a glioma patient whose treatment included an IDH1 peptide vaccine. This receptor was taken from a woman aged 40-49 years with glioma. Some clones in this sample may be carry-over from other donors' samples. The chain has TRBV9 and TRBJ2-1, with 15 bases lining up with TRBD2. This CDR3 is CASSAGTSGRHEQFF. CDR3 in DNA: TGTGCCAGCAGCGCTGGGACTAGCGGGAGGCATGAGCAGTTCTTC. Variable domain in full (rest from reference TRBV9 and TRBJ2-1): DSGVTQTPKHLITATGQRVTLRCSPRSGDLSVYWYQQSLDQGLQFLIQYYNGEERAKGNILERFSAQQFPDLHSELNLSSLELGDSALYFCASSAGTSGRHEQFFGPGTRLTVL.